This T cell receptor (beta chain) was retrieved from a study of T cell changes during pregnancy in multiple sclerosis. Assay: immunoSEQ multiplex PCR; the TCRdb copy retains only in-frame clones and omits some. The top ten clones hold approximately 8% of a sample with some 30,000 clones, roughly 89% of them seen once. CDR3 length: 16 residues. The V gene's germline CDR1 is SGHRS and CDR2 YFSETQ. The V segment lost 0 bases and the J segment 6 bases; nucleotides outside the gene matches: 9. The clonotype originates from a female donor with multiple sclerosis, enrolled in a pregnancy study. J is TRBJ2-1 and V is TRBV5-1, with 7 bases lining up with TRBD2. The specimen comprised CD8+ T cells from peripheral blood mononuclear cells, sampled before pregnancy. The CDR3 nucleotides read TGCGCCAGCAGCTTGGGCTCGGGAGGTAGTATCAATGAGCAGTTCTTC. It translates to CASSLGSGGSINEQFF.